This passage covers 26 T cell receptor beta chains from one sample sequenced in a study of blood T cell repertoires in COVID-19. Produced via immunoSEQ multiplex PCR; TCRdb's table is partial and in-frame only. The sample yields around 140,000 clones, around 81% seen once. The sample taken for sequencing was peripheral blood. Receptors originate from a human donor in a cohort sampled during active COVID-19.

The V call is TRBV9, the J call TRBJ2-3, with 9 nucleotides matching TRBD2. V shed 4 bases and J 6 bases; nucleotides not matched to a gene: 0. Germline V lookup: CDR1 SGDLS, CDR2 YYNGEE. The CDR3 spans 12 residues. The CDR3 bases are TGTGCCAGCAGCACTAGCGGGGATACGCAGTATTTT. This codes for CASSTSGDTQYF.

This chain links TRBV29-1 with TRBJ2-2; 8 bases agree with TRBD2. Germline CDR1 is SQVTM and CDR2 is ANQGSEA. V dropped 4 bases and J dropped 6; count of bases not matched to a gene: 7. This CDR3 has 14 amino acids. This CDR3 reads CSVASGGRSGELFF. CDR3 bases: TGCAGCGTTGCGTCTGGCGGGAGGTCCGGGGAGCTGTTTTTT.

The chain joins TRBV27 to TRBJ1-2, with unresolved D. Germline V gene data show CDR1 as MNHEY and CDR2 as SMNVEV (reference sequence). V shed 6 bases and J shed 7 bases, with 15 bases lying between them. The CDR3 length is 13 residues. CDR3 bases: TGTGCCAGCAGCCCGGCCGGGATCGGTGGCTACACCTTC. Its translation: CASSPAGIGGYTF.

This clone was seen more than once but under ten times. J is TRBJ2-7 and V is TRBV7-9, with TRBD2 as a possible D gene (5 bases). The V gene's germline CDR1 is SEHNR and CDR2 FQNEAQ (reference sequence). The length of the CDR3 is 14 residues. Trimming cost V 6 bases and J 2 bases, with 14 bases left between them. For the CDR3, the DNA is TGTGCCAGCAGGGTGGTACGGGATCCCTACGAGCAGTACTTC. As protein: CASRVVRDPYEQYF.

This rearrangement joins TRBV7-2 to TRBJ1-6, with TRBD1 identical over 9 bases. The V gene's germline CDR1 is SGHTA and CDR2 FQGNSA. The J segment lost 8 bases and the V segment lost 3 bases, leaving 5 bases of the junction unmatched. CDR3 size: 15 residues. The DNA for the CDR3 is TGTGCCAGCAGCTTGACAGGGGGATTCGATTCACCCCTCCACTTT. It yields the protein CASSLTGGFDSPLHF.

This sequence joins TRBV9 and TRBJ2-7; D might be TRBD1 (5 bases). Germline V lookup: CDR1 SGDLS, CDR2 YYNGEE. The germline V and J ends were trimmed by 0 bases and 2 bases, with 12 bases remaining between them. CDR3 length equals 15 residues. CDR3 in DNA: TGTGCCAGCAGCGTAGATCTGGGCAGGGCCTACGAGCAGTACTTC. Encoded protein: CASSVDLGRAYEQYF.

This clone was detected a few times. The chain has TRBV28 and TRBJ2-7, with 9 bases lining up with TRBD2. This CDR3 is built from 16 residues. Germline CDR1 is MDHEN and CDR2 is SYDVKM. V lost 6 bases, J lost 6 bases, and 15 bases stayed unmatched. The CDR3 region is CASSPTIASGNGEQYF. CDR3 nucleotides: TGTGCCAGCAGCCCCACGATTGCTAGCGGGAATGGCGAGCAGTACTTC.

The chain has TRBV5-1 and TRBJ2-2; TRBD2 aligns across 10 bases. V was pared by 4 bases and J by 0 bases, with 3 bases of the junction left unmatched. This CDR3 contains 16 residues. The germline CDR1 and CDR2 sequences are SGHRS and YFSETQ. CDR3 DNA: TGCGCCAGCAGCATTCTAGCGGGAGCGAACACCGGGGAGCTGTTTTTT. Encoded protein: CASSILAGANTGELFF.

This rearrangement joins TRBV29-1 to TRBJ2-5; a possible D gene is TRBD2 (6 bases). CDR3 length equals 14 residues. The V end was cut by 2 bases, the J end by 4 bases, with 14 bases between. From germline, CDR1 is SQVTM and CDR2 ANQGSEA. The CDR3 sequence: CSVERRGLRETQYF. CDR3 bases: TGCAGCGTTGAACGGCGGGGACTGCGAGAGACCCAGTACTTC.

This sequence joins TRBV2 and TRBJ2-5, with 12 bases that match TRBD1. From germline, CDR1 is SNHLY and CDR2 FYNNEI. This CDR3 is 15 amino acids long. The V segment lost 3 bases and the J segment 5 bases; nucleotides outside the gene matches: 4. CDR3 DNA: TGTGCCAGCAGTGAGGGACAGGGGGCGTGGGAGACCCAGTACTTC. Its protein product is CASSEGQGAWETQYF.

The rearrangement uses TRBV5-1 and TRBJ2-1, with D possibly being TRBD1 (6 bases). Deletions cut 4 bases from V and 4 bases from J, with 12 bases between. The CDR3 runs 14 residues. Germline CDR1 reads SGHRS; CDR2 reads YFSETQ. The CDR3 DNA follows: TGCGCCAGCAGCCCAAACGGACAGTACAATGAGCAGTTCTTC. Translation: CASSPNGQYNEQFF.

The chain's CDR3 is CASSIGLAAYEQYF. CDR3 bases: TGTGCCAGTAGTATAGGACTAGCGGCCTACGAGCAGTACTTC. The rearrangement joins TRBV19 to TRBJ2-7, with 9 bases lining up with TRBD2. Germline CDR1 is LNHDA and CDR2 is SQIVND (reference sequence). Losses at the gene ends were 1 base for V and 2 bases for J; bases not matched to a gene: 0. The CDR3 contains 14 residues.

This clone was recorded once. This rearrangement joins TRBV6-4 to TRBJ1-5, with a possible D match to TRBD1 (5 bases). Germline values: CDR1 MRHNA, CDR2 SNTAGT. V was pared by 4 bases and J by 6 bases, with 10 bases between. This CDR3 spans 13 amino acids. The DNA for the CDR3 is TGTGCCAGCAGTGGACAGTGGGGTCAGCCCCAGCATTTT. As protein: CASSGQWGQPQHF.

This clone has just a few counts. The gene calls are TRBV19 and TRBJ2-7, with D possibly being TRBD1 (6 bases). The CDR3 is made up of 14 amino acids. CDR1 and CDR2 from the germline V gene are LNHDA and SQIVND (reference sequence). With 7 bases removed from V and 1 base from J, the gap between germline ends came to 14 bases. The CDR3 coding sequence is TGTGCCAGTAACAGGGTCTTTGGATCCTACGAGCAGTACTTC. Translation gives CASNRVFGSYEQYF.

The V and J genes are TRBV4-3 and TRBJ2-1, with 14 bases lining up with TRBD2. CDR1 and CDR2 from the germline V gene are LGHNA and YSLEER. J lost 7 bases, V lost 1 base, and 0 bases had no gene match. The CDR3 is made up of 15 amino acids. The CDR3 nucleotides are TGCGCCAGCAGCCAAGGGACTAGCGGGAGGAATGAGCAGTTCTTC. Translating it yields CASSQGTSGRNEQFF.

The rearrangement links TRBV7-2 to TRBJ2-7; 9 bases are a match to TRBD1. This CDR3 spans 14 amino acids. CDR1 and CDR2 (germline): SGHTA, FQGNSA. V lost 5 bases and J lost 3; bases outside the gene matches: 5. The DNA for the CDR3 is TGTGCCAGCAGCCCACGGACAGGGGTCTACGAGCAGTACTTC. Translating it yields CASSPRTGVYEQYF.

This chain links TRBV5-6 with TRBJ2-7; 7 positions agree with TRBD1. Looked up from germline, CDR1 is SGHDT and CDR2 is YYEEEE. The CDR3 spans 15 residues. With 4 bases clipped from V and 3 bases from J, the junction kept 10 bases outside the gene matches. The CDR3 DNA sequence: TGTGCCAGCAGCCTAAAACCCGGGACAGTCTACGAGCAGTACTTC. Protein product: CASSLKPGTVYEQYF.

The V call is TRBV18, the J call TRBJ2-2; 9 nucleotides agree with TRBD1. CDR3 length: 16 residues. J gave up 4 bases and V 1 base, and 4 bases lay outside the gene matches. Per germline, CDR1 KGHSH and CDR2 LQKENI. This chain's CDR3 is CASSPQGQGATGELFF. The CDR3 DNA reads TGTGCCAGCTCACCACAGGGACAGGGCGCCACCGGGGAGCTGTTTTTT.

The rearrangement links TRBV11-1 to TRBJ2-5; 9 positions agree with TRBD2. CDR1 and CDR2 (germline): SGHAT, FQDESV (reference sequence). V lost 5 bases and J lost 10; bases outside the gene matches: 14. The CDR3 contains 15 residues. The CDR3: CASSPGLASSGDQYF. In nucleotides, the CDR3 is TGTGCCAGCAGCCCTGGACTAGCGTCATCGGGGGACCAGTACTTC.

The J gene is TRBJ2-7, the V gene TRBV28, with D possibly being TRBD1 (6 bases). The CDR3 runs 15 residues. V shed 3 bases and J shed 5 bases, with 17 bases lying between them. CDR1 and CDR2 (germline): MDHEN, SYDVKM. CDR3: CASSFRDKGLDEQYF. The CDR3 nucleotides read TGTGCCAGCAGTTTTAGGGACAAAGGCCTTGACGAGCAGTACTTC.

The chain has TRBV5-6 and TRBJ2-7; 13 bases line up with TRBD2. Germline lookup yields CDR1 SGHDT and CDR2 YYEEEE. The CDR3 is 15 residues long. The ends lost 3 bases at V and 12 bases at J; junction bases unmatched: 12. CDR3 DNA: TGTGCCAGCAGCTCGCAACCGGGACTAGCGGGAAGTTGGTACTTC. Amino acid sequence: CASSSQPGLAGSWYF.

This clone was counted a few times. Other DNA sequences in this specimen translate into the identical CDR3. This chain uses TRBV28 with TRBJ2-1, with 9 bases that match TRBD2. V lost 2 bases to trimming and J lost 3 bases; unmatched junction nucleotides: 5. The CDR3 is made up of 16 amino acids. Per the germline V gene, CDR1 is MDHEN and CDR2 is SYDVKM. The CDR3 nucleotides read TGTGCCAGCAGTTTAGGGAGACTAGCGGTCTACAATGAGCAGTTCTTC. The encoded protein is CASSLGRLAVYNEQFF.

The rearrangement uses TRBV28 and TRBJ2-7, with a weak D call TRBD2 (7 bases). The V and J ends lost 6 bases and 10 bases respectively, with 22 bases between them. The CDR3 totals 14 residues. In germline, CDR1 is MDHEN, CDR2 SYDVKM. The chain's CDR3 is CASSAGDTHKEQYF. The CDR3 DNA reads as TGTGCCAGCAGCGCGGGGGACACCCACAAAGAACAGTACTTC.

V is TRBV2 and J is TRBJ2-7, with D tentatively TRBD1 (6 bases). This CDR3 contains 15 residues. Germline-derived CDR1 and CDR2 are SNHLY and FYNNEI. The V end was cut by 10 bases, the J end by 4 bases, with 23 bases between. The CDR3 here is CAIDLGGQGAYEQYF. DNA for the CDR3: TGTGCCATCGACTTAGGGGGTCAGGGTGCTTACGAGCAGTACTTC.

The rearrangement joins TRBV6-5 to TRBJ1-1, with D possibly matching TRBD1 (5 bases). The CDR3 is 15 amino acids. V was shortened by 0 bases and J by 4 bases, with 12 bases between the two germline ends. Germline-derived CDR1 and CDR2 are MNHEY and SVGAGI. DNA of the CDR3: TGTGCCAGCAGTTACTCAGCGGGGCGGACCACTGAAGCTTTCTTT. Translated, it gives CASSYSAGRTTEAFF.

The chain joins TRBV27 to TRBJ2-3; D not resolved. The V and J ends lost 4 bases and 2 bases respectively, with 13 bases between them. The CDR3 consists of 15 residues. The germline V gene has CDR1 MNHEY and CDR2 SMNVEV (reference sequence). The CDR3 sequence is CASSSSPLLTDTQYF. The CDR3 nucleotides are TGTGCCAGCAGTTCTAGTCCCCTTCTCACAGATACGCAGTATTTT.